These 26 T cell receptor beta chains share one sample of origin, sequenced in a study of memory CD4+ T cells and cytomegalovirus serostatus. Assay used: immunoSEQ multiplex PCR; TCRdb lists only in-frame clones, some missing. The profile shows about 61,000 clones, around 86% of them singletons. Single viable CD3+CD4+CD8-CD45RO+ cells were sorted as the memory CD4+ T cells. Material: memory CD4+ T cells from blood. These receptors originate from an adult in good health and CMV-seronegative.

This clone occurred a few times. The chain recombines TRBV27 with TRBJ2-7; 8 bases match TRBD1. The CDR3 is 19 amino acids. V shed 2 bases and J 1 base; nucleotides not matched to a gene: 16. CDR1 MNHEY and CDR2 SMNVEV come from the germline V gene (reference sequence). The CDR3, as DNA: TGTGCCAGCAGTTTAGGGCGGCAGTTCGGACAGGGTCAATCCTACGAGCAGTACTTC. This gives the protein CASSLGRQFGQGQSYEQYF.

This clone was observed a handful of times. The V gene is TRBV2, the J gene TRBJ1-2; tentative D call: TRBD1 (5 bases). This CDR3 spans 14 amino acids. The V gene's germline CDR1 is SNHLY and CDR2 FYNNEI. V gave up 3 bases and J gave up 8 bases, with 16 bases separating them. The CDR3 is CASSDLTPRQGYTF. DNA for the CDR3: TGTGCCAGCAGTGATTTGACCCCCCGACAGGGCTACACCTTC.

This chain links TRBV2 with TRBJ2-7; either TRBD1 or TRBD2 may supply D (5 bases each). The V and J ends lost 3 bases and 3 bases respectively, with 12 bases between them. The CDR3 loop spans 14 amino acids. Germline values: CDR1 SNHLY, CDR2 FYNNEI. The CDR3: CASSDREGDYEQYF. As DNA, the CDR3 is TGTGCCAGCAGTGATCGGGAAGGGGACTACGAGCAGTACTTC.

The chain links TRBV29-1 to TRBJ2-5; D is unclear. Germline CDR1 and CDR2: SQVTM and ANQGSEA. The CDR3 sequence is 11 residues long. Deletions cut 6 bases from V and 0 bases from J, with 5 bases between. CDR3 coding DNA: TGCAGCGTAGCAAACCAAGAGACCCAGTACTTC. As protein: CSVANQETQYF.

This clone was seen only once. J is TRBJ1-2 and V is TRBV10-3, with a possible D match to TRBD1 (6 bases). V was shortened by 10 bases and J by 2 bases, with 20 bases between the two germline ends. This CDR3 region has 15 residues. Per the germline V gene, CDR1 is ENHRY and CDR2 is SYGVKD. CDR3: CATMAVQGPNYGYTF. The CDR3, as DNA: TGTGCCACCATGGCGGTACAGGGTCCAAACTATGGCTACACCTTC.

This clone has more than one count but fewer than ten. The chain carries TRBV30 and TRBJ1-3; D call uncertain. Looked up from germline, CDR1 is GTSNPN and CDR2 is SVGIG (reference sequence). Trimming stripped 2 bases from V and 6 bases from J, with 11 bases between. This CDR3 is 13 amino acids long. DNA for the CDR3: TGTGCCTGGAGTAACGGTCTAGTAAACACCATATATTTT. Residues: CAWSNGLVNTIYF.

V and J are TRBV5-1 and TRBJ1-1; D is unresolved. Germline loops: CDR1 SGHRS, CDR2 YFSETQ. Trimming took off 2 bases at V and 1 base at J, with 9 bases between the two ends. This CDR3 has 14 residues. For the CDR3, the DNA is TGCGCCAGCAGCTTTGGGGATGGGAACACTGAAGCTTTCTTT. As protein: CASSFGDGNTEAFF.

Here the CDR3 reads CASSLEPGGRTEAFF. In DNA, the CDR3 is TGTGCCAGCAGCTTAGAGCCAGGGGGGCGAACTGAAGCTTTCTTT. The chain carries TRBV11-2 and TRBJ1-1; TRBD1 aligns across 7 bases. Trimming removed 0 bases from V and 5 bases from J; junction bases left unmatched: 6. Germline V CDR1 and CDR2: SGHAT, FQNNGV. The CDR3 is made up of 15 amino acids.

A single count supports this clone. The chain couples TRBV30 to TRBJ2-7; no clear D. V was shortened by 2 bases and J by 4 bases, with 6 bases between the two germline ends. CDR3 length: 11 residues. Germline CDR1 GTSNPN, CDR2 SVGIG (reference sequence). DNA of the CDR3: TGTGCCTGGAGTAACGGGTACGAGCAGTACTTC. It specifies CAWSNGYEQYF. The variable domain in full, completed from reference TRBV30 and TRBJ2-7, reads SQTIHQWPATLVQPVGSPLSLECTVEGTSNPNLYWYRQAAGRGLQLLFYSVGIGQISSEVPQNLSASRPQDRQFILSSKKLLLSDSGFYLCAWSNGYEQYFGPGTRLTVT.

CDR3 nucleotides: TGTGCCAGTAGTGGAAGGGGGGAGTGGGGACAGGCGAGCAATCAGCCCCAGCATTTT. This gives the protein CASSGRGEWGQASNQPQHF. The chain links TRBV19 to TRBJ1-5; 8 bases line up with TRBD1. The CDR3 runs 19 residues. Germline CDR1 reads LNHDA; CDR2 reads SQIVND (reference sequence). V gave up 5 bases and J gave up 1 base; unmatched junction bases: 16.

This sequence joins TRBV4-1 and TRBJ2-2; possibly TRBD1 or TRBD2 for D (6 bases each). CDR3 length: 12 amino acids. The V and J ends lost 8 bases and 7 bases respectively, with 11 bases between them. Germline-derived CDR1 and CDR2 are MGHRA and YSYEKL. The CDR3 here is CASEGGHGELFF. The CDR3 nucleotides are TGCGCCAGCGAAGGGGGGCACGGGGAGCTGTTTTTT.

In regard to this clone: Relative to the germline gene, one junction end is altered; a read error may explain this. The CDR3 loop is CASGDRERTEAFF. Here the CDR3 DNA reads TGTGCCAGCGGTGACAGGGAAAGGACTGAAGCTTTCTTT. The V call is TRBV6-1, the J call TRBJ1-1, with TRBD1 matching 7 bases. Germline V CDR1 and CDR2: MNHNS, SASEGT. This CDR3 has 13 amino acids.

The J gene is TRBJ2-3, the V gene TRBV18; maybe TRBD2 (6 bases). The germline CDR1 and CDR2 sequences are KGHSH and LQKENI. The CDR3 runs to 15 residues. V lost 3 bases, J lost 10 bases, and 20 bases lay in between. For the CDR3, the DNA is TGTGCCAGCTCACCGACTGACGGAAGGCGGGACTCGCAGTATTTT. This translates into CASSPTDGRRDSQYF.

V gene TRBV30 combines with J gene TRBJ2-5; D tentatively reads TRBD1 or TRBD2 (5 bases each). The CDR3 has 14 amino acids. V was shortened by 3 bases and J by 4 bases, with 15 bases between the two germline ends. Germline V gene lookup returns CDR1 GTSNPN and CDR2 SVGIG (reference sequence). CDR3 bases: TGTGCCTGGAGAAAGTGGGGGTATGCAGAGACCCAGTACTTC. Translation gives CAWRKWGYAETQYF.

The rearrangement joins TRBV27 to TRBJ2-7; D uncertain. Trimming removed 3 bases from V and 0 bases from J, with 15 bases in between. There are 16 residues in the CDR3. CDR1 and CDR2 (germline): MNHEY, SMNVEV (reference sequence). This chain's CDR3 is CASSFPLQESSYEQYF. In nucleotides, the CDR3 is TGTGCCAGCAGTTTCCCCCTCCAGGAAAGCTCCTACGAGCAGTACTTC.

The chain uses TRBV19 and TRBJ1-4; 7 nucleotides match TRBD1. The germline CDR1 and CDR2 sequences are LNHDA and SQIVND (reference sequence). V lost 6 bases and J lost 3; bases outside the gene matches: 7. The CDR3 has 15 residues. The CDR3 nucleotides read TGTGCCAGTAGAAAACACAGGGGATCTAATGAAAAACTGTTTTTT. It yields the protein CASRKHRGSNEKLFF.

J is TRBJ2-7 and V is TRBV4-1; 15 bases are a match to TRBD2. This CDR3 has 16 residues. The germline gives CDR1 MGHRA, CDR2 YSYEKL. The J segment lost 6 bases and the V segment lost 0 bases, leaving 3 bases of the junction unmatched. The CDR3 region is CASSQDRTSGRAEQYF. The CDR3 DNA sequence: TGCGCCAGCAGCCAAGACAGGACTAGCGGGAGGGCCGAGCAGTACTTC.

CDR3: CASIPMGNTIYF. CDR3 DNA sequence: TGTGCCAGCATCCCGATGGGAAACACCATATATTTT. The chain recombines TRBV2 with TRBJ1-3, with D unclear. The V end lost 7 bases, the J end lost 4 bases, and 8 bases lay between the germline ends. The CDR3 sequence is 12 residues long. Germline CDR1 SNHLY, CDR2 FYNNEI.

In this sample, this clone turned up once. The CDR3 bases are TGTGCCAGCAGCCGAAACAGGGGAAGAGAGGATGGCTACACCTTC. Its translation is CASSRNRGREDGYTF. The chain links TRBV16 to TRBJ1-2, with 7 nucleotides matching TRBD1. J lost 6 bases, V lost 4 bases, and 11 bases had no gene match. In germline, CDR1 is KGHSY, CDR2 FQNENV. There are 15 residues in the CDR3.

The genes are TRBV5-4 and TRBJ2-1; 12 bases are shared with TRBD2. CDR3 length: 15 amino acids. After removal of 3 bases from V and 9 bases from J, the junction contained 7 bases not matched to a gene. Germline values: CDR1 SGHNT, CDR2 YYREEE (reference sequence). CDR3 residues: CASSSEPTSGSEQFF. The CDR3 DNA sequence: TGTGCCAGCAGCTCAGAGCCGACTAGCGGGAGTGAGCAGTTCTTC.

The chain is built from TRBV5-1 and TRBJ2-3; 8 bases are a match to TRBD1. The CDR3 sequence is 16 residues long. The germline gives CDR1 SGHRS, CDR2 YFSETQ. V lost 3 bases, J lost 0 bases, and 6 bases stayed unmatched. The CDR3 DNA sequence: TGCGCCAGCAGCTCGCGGACAGGGACTAGCACAGATACGCAGTATTTT. This codes for CASSSRTGTSTDTQYF.

V and J are TRBV29-1 and TRBJ2-3, with no clear D. Trimming left V 3 bases short and J 0 bases short, with 10 bases between. Per germline, CDR1 SQVTM and CDR2 ANQGSEA. The CDR3 is 14 amino acids. CDR3 loop: CSVDGRYSTDTQYF. The CDR3 coding sequence is TGCAGCGTTGACGGCCGGTATAGCACAGATACGCAGTATTTT.

This clone appeared a few times. The V call is TRBV29-1, the J call TRBJ1-1; perhaps TRBD1 as D (5 bases). Germline assignment: CDR1 SQVTM and CDR2 ANQGSEA. The CDR3 has 13 residues. Trimming left V 4 bases short and J 5 bases short, with 14 bases between. Written as DNA, the CDR3 is TGCAGCGTTGCGCGGCAGGGAGGGACTGAAGCTTTCTTT. It is translated as CSVARQGGTEAFF. Using reference TRBV29-1 and TRBJ1-1 for the parts outside the CDR3, the full variable domain is SAVISQKPSRDICQRGTSLTIQCQVDSQVTMMFWYRQQPGQSLTLIATANQGSEATYESGFVIDKFPISRPNLTFSTLTVSNMSPEDSSIYLCSVARQGGTEAFFGQGTRLTVV.

The chain has TRBV4-2 and TRBJ1-1; D is uncertain. In germline, CDR1 is LGHNA, CDR2 YNFKEQ. V was shortened by 0 bases and J by 4 bases, with 12 bases between the two germline ends. CDR3 length equals 15 residues. The CDR3 sequence is CASSQDVGLGTEAFF. The CDR3 nucleotides are TGTGCCAGCAGCCAAGATGTCGGTCTCGGCACTGAAGCTTTCTTT.

Note on this clone: The same CDR3 arises from other DNA sequences in this sample as well. The CDR3 region has the DNA TGCGCCAGCAGCCAAGGACAGGGGAACACTGAAGCTTTCTTT. Protein: CASSQGQGNTEAFF. The chain couples TRBV4-1 to TRBJ1-1, with 7 bases identical to TRBD1. This CDR3 has 14 amino acids. Germline V gene sequence: CDR1 MGHRA, CDR2 YSYEKL. V was pared by 1 base and J by 1 base, with 0 bases of the junction left unmatched.

As to this clone: An end of the junction differs from the germline gene, which may be a read error. V is TRBV30 and J is TRBJ2-2; D may match TRBD1 or TRBD2 (5 bases each). This CDR3 region has 15 residues. Germline values: CDR1 GTSNPN, CDR2 SVGIG (reference sequence). The CDR3 coding sequence is TGTGCCTGGAGTGCCCGGGGCTTAGGAACCGGGAAGCTGTTTTTT. Its protein is CAWSARGLGTGKLFF.